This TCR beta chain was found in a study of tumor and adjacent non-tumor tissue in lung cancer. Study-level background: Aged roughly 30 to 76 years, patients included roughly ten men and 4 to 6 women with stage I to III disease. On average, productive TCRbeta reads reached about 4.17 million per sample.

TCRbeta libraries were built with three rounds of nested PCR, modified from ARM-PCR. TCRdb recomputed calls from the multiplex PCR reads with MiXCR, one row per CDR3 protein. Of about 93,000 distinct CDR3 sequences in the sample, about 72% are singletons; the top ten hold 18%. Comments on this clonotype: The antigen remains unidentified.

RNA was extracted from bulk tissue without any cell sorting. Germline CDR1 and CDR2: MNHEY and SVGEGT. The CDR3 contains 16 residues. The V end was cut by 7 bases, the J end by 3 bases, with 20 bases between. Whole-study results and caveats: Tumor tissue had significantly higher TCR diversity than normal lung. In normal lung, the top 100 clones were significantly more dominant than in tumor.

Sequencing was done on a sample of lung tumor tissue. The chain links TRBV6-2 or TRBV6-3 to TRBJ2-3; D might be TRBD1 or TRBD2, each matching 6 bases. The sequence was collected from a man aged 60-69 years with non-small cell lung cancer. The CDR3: CASTTVGGQWTDTQYF. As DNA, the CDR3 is TGTGCCAGCACTACCGTTGGGGGGCAGTGGACAGATACGCAGTATTTT.